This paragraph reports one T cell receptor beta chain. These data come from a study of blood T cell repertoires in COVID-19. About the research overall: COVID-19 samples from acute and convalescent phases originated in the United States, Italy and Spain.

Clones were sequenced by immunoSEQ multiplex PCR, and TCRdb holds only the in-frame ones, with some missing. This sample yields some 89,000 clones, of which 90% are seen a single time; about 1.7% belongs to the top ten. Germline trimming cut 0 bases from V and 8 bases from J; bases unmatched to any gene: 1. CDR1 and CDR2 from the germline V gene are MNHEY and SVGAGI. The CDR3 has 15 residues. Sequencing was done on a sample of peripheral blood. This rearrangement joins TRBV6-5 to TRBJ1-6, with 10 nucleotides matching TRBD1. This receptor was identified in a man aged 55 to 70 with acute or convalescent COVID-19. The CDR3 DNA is TGTGCCAGCAGTTACTCTGGGACAGGGGATTCACCCCTCCACTTT. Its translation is CASSYSGTGDSPLHF.